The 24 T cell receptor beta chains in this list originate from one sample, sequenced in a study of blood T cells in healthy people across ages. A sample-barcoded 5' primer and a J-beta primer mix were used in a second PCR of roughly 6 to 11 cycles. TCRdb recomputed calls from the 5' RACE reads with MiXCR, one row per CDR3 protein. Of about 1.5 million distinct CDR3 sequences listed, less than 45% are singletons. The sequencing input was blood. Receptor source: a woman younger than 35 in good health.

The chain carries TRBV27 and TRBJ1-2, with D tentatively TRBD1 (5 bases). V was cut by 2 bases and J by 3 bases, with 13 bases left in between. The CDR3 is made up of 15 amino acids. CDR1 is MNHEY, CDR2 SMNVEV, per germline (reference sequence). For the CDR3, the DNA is TGTGCCAGCAGTTTAGGGGACCCGTCTTACTATGGCTACACCTTC. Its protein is CASSLGDPSYYGYTF.

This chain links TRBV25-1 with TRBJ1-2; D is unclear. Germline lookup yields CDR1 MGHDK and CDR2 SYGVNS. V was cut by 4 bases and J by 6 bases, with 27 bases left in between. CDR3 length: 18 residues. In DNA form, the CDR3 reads TGTGCCAGCAGTGCCCCCAGGTCGGTCAGGATTGATTTGGATGGCTACACCTTC. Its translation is CASSAPRSVRIDLDGYTF.

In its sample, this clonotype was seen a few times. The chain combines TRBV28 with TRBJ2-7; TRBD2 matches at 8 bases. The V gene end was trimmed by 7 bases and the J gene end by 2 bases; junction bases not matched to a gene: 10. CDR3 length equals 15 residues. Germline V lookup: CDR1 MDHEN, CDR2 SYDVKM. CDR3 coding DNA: TGTGCCAGCAACACACTAGCGGCCTTCACCTACGAGCAGTACTTC. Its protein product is CASNTLAAFTYEQYF.

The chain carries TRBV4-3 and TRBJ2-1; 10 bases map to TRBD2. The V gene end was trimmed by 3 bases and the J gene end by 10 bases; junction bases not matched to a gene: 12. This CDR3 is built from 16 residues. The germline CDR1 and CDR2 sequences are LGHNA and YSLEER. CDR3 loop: CASSHLSSGGEEEQFF. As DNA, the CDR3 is TGCGCCAGCAGCCATTTATCTAGCGGGGGTGAGGAGGAGCAGTTCTTC.

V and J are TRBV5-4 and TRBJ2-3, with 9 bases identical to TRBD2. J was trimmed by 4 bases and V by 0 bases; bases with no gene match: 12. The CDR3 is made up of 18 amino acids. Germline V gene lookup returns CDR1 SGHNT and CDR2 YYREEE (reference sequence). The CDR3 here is CASSLDLGGGGEPDTQYF. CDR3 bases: TGTGCCAGCAGCTTGGATCTTGGAGGCGGGGGGGAACCAGATACGCAGTATTTT.

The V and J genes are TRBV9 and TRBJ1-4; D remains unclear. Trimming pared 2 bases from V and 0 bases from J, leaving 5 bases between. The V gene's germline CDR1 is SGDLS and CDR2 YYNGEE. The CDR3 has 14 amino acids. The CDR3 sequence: CASSVDATNEKLFF. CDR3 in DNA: TGTGCCAGCAGCGTTGATGCAACTAATGAAAAACTGTTTTTT.

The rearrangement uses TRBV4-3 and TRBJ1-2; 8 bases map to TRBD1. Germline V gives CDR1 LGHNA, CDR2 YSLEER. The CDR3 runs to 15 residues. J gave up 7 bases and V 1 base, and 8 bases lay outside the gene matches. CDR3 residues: CASSQGARGRSGYTF. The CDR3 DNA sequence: TGCGCCAGCAGCCAAGGCGCCAGGGGGCGGAGTGGCTACACCTTC.

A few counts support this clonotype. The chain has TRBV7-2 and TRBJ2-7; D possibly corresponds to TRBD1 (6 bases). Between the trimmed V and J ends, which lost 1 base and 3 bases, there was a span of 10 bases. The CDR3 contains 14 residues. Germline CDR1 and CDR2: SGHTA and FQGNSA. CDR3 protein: CASSLVIGGYEQYF. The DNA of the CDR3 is TGTGCCAGCAGCTTAGTAATAGGGGGCTACGAGCAGTACTTC. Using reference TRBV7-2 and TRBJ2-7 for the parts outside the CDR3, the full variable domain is GAGVSQSPSNKVTEKGKDVELRCDPISGHTALYWYRQSLGQGLEFLIYFQGNSAPDKSGLPSDRFSAERTGGSVSTLTIQRTQQEDSAVYLCASSLVIGGYEQYFGPGTRLTVT.

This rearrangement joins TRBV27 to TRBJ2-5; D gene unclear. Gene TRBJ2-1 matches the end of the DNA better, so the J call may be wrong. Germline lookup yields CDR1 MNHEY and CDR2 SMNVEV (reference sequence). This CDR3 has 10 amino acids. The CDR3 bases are TGTGCCACTTACCAAGAGACCCAGTTCTTC. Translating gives CATYQETQFF.

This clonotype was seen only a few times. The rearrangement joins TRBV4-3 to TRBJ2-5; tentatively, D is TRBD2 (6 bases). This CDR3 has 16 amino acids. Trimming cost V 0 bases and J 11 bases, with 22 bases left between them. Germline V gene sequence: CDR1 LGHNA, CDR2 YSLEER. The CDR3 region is CASSQEGGVGGNEQYF. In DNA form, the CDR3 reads TGCGCCAGCAGCCAAGAGGGCGGGGTAGGCGGAAATGAGCAGTACTTC.

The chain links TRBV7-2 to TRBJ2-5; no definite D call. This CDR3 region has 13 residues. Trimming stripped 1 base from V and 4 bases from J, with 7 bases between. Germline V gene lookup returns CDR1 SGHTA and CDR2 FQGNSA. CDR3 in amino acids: CASSLDYTETQYF. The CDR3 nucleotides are TGTGCCAGCAGCTTAGATTATACAGAGACCCAGTACTTC. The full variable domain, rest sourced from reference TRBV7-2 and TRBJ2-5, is GAGVSQSPSNKVTEKGKDVELRCDPISGHTALYWYRQSLGQGLEFLIYFQGNSAPDKSGLPSDRFSAERTGGSVSTLTIQRTQQEDSAVYLCASSLDYTETQYFGPGTRLLVL.

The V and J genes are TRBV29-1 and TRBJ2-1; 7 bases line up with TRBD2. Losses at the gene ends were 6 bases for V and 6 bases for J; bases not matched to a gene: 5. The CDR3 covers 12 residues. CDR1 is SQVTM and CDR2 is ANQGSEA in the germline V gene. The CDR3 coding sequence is TGCAGCGTGATAGGCGGGAGCAATGAGCAGTTCTTC. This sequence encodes CSVIGGSNEQFF.

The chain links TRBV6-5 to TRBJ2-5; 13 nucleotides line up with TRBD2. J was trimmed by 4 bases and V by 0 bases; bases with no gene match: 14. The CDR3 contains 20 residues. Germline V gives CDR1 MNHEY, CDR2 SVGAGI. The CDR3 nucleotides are TGTGCCAGCAGTTACTCGACCCCGGGACTAGCGGGAAATGGATTAGAGACCCAGTACTTC. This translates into CASSYSTPGLAGNGLETQYF.

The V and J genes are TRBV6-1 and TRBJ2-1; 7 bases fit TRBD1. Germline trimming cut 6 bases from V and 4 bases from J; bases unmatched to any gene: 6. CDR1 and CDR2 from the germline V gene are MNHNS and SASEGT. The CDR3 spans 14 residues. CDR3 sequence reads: CASRTRDRYNEQFF. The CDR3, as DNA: TGTGCCAGCAGGACCCGGGACAGATACAATGAGCAGTTCTTC.

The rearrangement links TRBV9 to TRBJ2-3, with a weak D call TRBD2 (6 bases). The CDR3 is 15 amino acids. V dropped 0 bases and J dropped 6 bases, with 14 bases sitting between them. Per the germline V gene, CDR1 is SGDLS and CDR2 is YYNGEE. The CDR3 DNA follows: TGTGCCAGCAGCGTAGAGGCGGTGGCGGGGGATACGCAGTATTTT. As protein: CASSVEAVAGDTQYF.

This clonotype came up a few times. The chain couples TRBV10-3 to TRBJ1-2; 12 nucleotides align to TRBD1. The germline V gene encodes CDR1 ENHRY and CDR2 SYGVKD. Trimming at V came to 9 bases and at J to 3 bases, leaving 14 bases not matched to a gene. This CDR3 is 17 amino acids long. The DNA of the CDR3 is TGTGCCATAGCCAACCTAGGGACAGGGGGCTTGGACTATGGCTACACCTTC. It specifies CAIANLGTGGLDYGYTF.

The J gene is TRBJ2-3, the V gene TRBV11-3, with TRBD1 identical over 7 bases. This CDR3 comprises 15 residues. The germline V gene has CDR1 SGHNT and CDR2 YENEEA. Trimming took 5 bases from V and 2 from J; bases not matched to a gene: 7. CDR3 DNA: TGTGCCAGCAGCCCGACAGGGCGATACACAGATACGCAGTATTTT. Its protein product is CASSPTGRYTDTQYF.

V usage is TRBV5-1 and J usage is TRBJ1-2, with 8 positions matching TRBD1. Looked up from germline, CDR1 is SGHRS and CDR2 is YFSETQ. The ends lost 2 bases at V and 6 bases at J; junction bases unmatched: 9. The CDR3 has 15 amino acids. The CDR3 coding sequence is TGCGCCAGCAGCTTAGCACCAGGGGGCGATGATGGCTACACCTTC. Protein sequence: CASSLAPGGDDGYTF.

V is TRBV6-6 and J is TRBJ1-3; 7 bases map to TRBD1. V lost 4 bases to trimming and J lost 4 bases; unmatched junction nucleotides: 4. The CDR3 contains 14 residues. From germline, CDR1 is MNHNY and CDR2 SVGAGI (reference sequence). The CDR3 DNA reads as TGTGCCAGCAGTTTTGGGACAGAAGGAAACACCATATATTTT. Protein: CASSFGTEGNTIYF.

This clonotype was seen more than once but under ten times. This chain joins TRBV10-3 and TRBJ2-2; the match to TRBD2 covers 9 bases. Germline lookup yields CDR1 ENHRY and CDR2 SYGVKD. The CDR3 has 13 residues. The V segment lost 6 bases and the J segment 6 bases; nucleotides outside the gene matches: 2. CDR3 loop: CAIRASGAGELFF. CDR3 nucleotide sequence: TGTGCCATCAGGGCTAGCGGGGCCGGGGAGCTGTTTTTT.

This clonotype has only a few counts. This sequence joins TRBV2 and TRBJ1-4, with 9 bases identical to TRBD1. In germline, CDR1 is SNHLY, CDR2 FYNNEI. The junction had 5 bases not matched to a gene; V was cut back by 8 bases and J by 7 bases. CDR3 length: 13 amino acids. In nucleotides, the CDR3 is TGTGCCAGCTCCCGACAGGGGGGTGAAAAACTGTTTTTT. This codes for CASSRQGGEKLFF.

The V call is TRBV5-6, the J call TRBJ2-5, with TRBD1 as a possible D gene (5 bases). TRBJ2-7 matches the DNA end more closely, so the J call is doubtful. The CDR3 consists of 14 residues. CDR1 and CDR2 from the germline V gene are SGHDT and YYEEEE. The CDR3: CASRSRQGDYEQYF. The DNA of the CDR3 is TGTGCCAGCAGGTCACGGCAGGGTGACTACGAGCAGTACTTC.

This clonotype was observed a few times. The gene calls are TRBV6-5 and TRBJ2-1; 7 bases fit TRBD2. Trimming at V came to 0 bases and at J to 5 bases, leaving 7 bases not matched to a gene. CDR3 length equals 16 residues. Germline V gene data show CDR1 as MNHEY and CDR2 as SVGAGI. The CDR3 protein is CASSYSSLAVHNEQFF. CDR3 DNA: TGTGCCAGCAGTTACTCGAGCCTAGCGGTCCACAATGAGCAGTTCTTC.

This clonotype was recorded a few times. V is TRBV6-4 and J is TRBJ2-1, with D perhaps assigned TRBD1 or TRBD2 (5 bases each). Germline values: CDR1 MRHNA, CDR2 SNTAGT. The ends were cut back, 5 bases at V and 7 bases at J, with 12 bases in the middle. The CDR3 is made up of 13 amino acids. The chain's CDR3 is CASSSHGGNEQFF. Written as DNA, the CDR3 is TGTGCCAGCAGTTCCCATGGGGGTAATGAGCAGTTCTTC.